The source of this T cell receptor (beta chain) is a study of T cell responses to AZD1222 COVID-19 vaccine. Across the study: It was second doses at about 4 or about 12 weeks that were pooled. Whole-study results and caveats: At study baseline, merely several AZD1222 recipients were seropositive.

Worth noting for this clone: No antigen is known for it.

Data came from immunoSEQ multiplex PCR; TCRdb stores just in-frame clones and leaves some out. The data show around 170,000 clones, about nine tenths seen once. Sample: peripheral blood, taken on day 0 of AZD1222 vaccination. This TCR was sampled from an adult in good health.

The CDR3 bases are TGCGCCAGCAGGGGGATAAACCATAGCTACACCTTC. It codes for CASRGINHSYTF. The chain recombines TRBV10-2 with TRBJ1-2; D uncertain. This CDR3 comprises 12 residues. V lost 6 bases, J lost 9 bases, and 14 bases lay in between. The germline V gene has CDR1 WSHSY and CDR2 SAAADI.